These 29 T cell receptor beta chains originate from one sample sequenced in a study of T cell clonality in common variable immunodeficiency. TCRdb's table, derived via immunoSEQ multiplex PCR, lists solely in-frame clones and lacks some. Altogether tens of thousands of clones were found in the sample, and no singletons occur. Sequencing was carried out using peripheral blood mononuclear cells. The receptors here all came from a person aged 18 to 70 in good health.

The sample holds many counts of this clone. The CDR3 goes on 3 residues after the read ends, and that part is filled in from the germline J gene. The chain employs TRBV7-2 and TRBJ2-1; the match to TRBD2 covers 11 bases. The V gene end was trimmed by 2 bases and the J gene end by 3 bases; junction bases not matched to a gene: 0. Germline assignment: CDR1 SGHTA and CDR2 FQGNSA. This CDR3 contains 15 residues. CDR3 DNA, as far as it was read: TGTGCCAGCAGCTTAACTAGCGGGGGCTACAATGAG. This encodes CASSLTSGGYNE. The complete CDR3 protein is CASSLTSGGYNEQFF.

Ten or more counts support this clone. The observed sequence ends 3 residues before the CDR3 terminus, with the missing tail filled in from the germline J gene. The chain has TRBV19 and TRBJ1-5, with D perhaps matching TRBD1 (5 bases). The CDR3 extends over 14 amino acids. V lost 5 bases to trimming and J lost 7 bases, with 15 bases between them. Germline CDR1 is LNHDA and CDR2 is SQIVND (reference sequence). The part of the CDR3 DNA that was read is TGTGCCAGTAGTCCAGACCCCAGGGTACAGCCC. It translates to CASSPDPRVQP. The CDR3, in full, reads CASSPDPRVQPQHF.

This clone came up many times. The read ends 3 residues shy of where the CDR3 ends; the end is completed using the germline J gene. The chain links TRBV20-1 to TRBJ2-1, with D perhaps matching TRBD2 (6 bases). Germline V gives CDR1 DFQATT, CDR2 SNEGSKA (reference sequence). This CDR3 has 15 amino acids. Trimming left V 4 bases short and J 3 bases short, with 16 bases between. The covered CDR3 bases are TGCAGTGCTATCATGTCGCCGCGGGACTACAATGAG. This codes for CSAIMSPRDYNE. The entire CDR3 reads CSAIMSPRDYNEQFF.

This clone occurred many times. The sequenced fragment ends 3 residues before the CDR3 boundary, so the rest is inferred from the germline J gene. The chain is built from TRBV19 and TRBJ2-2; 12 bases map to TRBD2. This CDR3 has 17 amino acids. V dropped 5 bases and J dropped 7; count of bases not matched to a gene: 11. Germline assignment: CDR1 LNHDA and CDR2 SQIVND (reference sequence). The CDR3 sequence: CASSQTSGGPSDGELFF. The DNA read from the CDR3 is TGTGCCAGTAGTCAGACTAGCGGGGGCCCCTCAGACGGGGAG.

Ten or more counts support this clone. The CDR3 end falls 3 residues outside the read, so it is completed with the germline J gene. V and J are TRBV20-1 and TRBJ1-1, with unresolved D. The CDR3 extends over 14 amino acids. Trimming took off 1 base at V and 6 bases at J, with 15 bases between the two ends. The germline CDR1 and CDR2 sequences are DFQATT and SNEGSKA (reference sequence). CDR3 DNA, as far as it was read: TGCAGTGCTAGAGTGGGCCTCAGGCTCCCTGAA. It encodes CSARVGLRLPE. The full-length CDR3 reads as CSARVGLRLPEAFF.

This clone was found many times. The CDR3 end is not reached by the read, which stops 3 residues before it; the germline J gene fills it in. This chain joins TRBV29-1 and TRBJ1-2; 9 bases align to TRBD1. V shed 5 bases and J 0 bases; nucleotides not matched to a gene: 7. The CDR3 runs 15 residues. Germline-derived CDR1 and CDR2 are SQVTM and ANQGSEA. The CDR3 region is CSVLDRGLANYGYTF. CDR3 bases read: TGCAGCGTTCTCGACAGGGGGTTAGCTAACTATGGC.

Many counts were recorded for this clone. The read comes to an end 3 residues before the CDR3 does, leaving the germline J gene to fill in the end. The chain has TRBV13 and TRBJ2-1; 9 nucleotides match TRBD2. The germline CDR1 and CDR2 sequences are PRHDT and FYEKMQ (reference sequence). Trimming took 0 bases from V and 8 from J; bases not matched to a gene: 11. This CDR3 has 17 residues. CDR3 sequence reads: CASSLGRGREGPDEQFF. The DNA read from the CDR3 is TGTGCCAGCAGCTTAGGCCGAGGGCGGGAGGGCCCTGATGAG.

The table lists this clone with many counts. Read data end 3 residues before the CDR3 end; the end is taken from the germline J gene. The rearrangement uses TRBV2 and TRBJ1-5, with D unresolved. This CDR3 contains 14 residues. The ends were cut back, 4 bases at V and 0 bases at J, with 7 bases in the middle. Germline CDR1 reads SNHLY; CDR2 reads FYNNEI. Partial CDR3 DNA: TGTGCCAGCAGTGTTTCCGGTAGCAATCAGCCC. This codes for CASSVSGSNQP. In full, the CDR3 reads CASSVSGSNQPQHF. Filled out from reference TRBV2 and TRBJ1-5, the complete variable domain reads EPEVTQTPSHQVTQMGQEVILRCVPISNHLYFYWYRQILGQKVEFLVSFYNNEISEKSEIFDDQFSVERPDGSNFTLKIRSTKLEDSAMYFCASSVSGSNQPQHFGDGTRLSIL.

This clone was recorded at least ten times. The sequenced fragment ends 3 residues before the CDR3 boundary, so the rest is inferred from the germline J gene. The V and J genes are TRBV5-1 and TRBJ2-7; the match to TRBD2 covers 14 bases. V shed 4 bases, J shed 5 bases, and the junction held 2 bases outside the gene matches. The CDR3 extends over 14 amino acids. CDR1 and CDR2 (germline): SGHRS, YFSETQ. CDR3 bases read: TGCGCCAGCAGCGGACTAGCGGGAGGAAACGAG. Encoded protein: CASSGLAGGNE. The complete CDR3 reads CASSGLAGGNEQYF.

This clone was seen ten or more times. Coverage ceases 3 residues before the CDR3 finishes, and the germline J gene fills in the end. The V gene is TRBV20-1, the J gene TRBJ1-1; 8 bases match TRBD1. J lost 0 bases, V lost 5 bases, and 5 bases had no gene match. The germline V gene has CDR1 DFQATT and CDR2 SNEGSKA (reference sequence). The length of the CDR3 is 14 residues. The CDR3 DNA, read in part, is TGCAGTGCTGATCGGACAGGGATGAACACTGAA. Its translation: CSADRTGMNTE. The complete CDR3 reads CSADRTGMNTEAFF.

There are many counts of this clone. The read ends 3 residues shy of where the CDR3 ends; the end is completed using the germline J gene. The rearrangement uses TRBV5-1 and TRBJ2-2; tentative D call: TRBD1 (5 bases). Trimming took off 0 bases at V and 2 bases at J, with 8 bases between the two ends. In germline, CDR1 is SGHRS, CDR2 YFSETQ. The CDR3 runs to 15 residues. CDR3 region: CASSLGQLNTGELFF. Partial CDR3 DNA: TGCGCCAGCAGCTTGGGACAGTTAAACACCGGGGAG. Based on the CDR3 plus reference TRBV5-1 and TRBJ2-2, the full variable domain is KAGVTQTPRYLIKTRGQQVTLSCSPISGHRSVSWYQQTPGQGLQFLFEYFSETQRNKGNFPGRFSGRQFSNSRSEMNVSTLELGDSALYLCASSLGQLNTGELFFGEGSRLTVL.

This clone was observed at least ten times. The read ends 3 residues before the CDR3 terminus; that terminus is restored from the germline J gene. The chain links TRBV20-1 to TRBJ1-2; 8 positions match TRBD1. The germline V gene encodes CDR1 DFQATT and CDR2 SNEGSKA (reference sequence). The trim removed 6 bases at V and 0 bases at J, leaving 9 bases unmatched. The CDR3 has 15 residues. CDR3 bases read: TGCAGTGCGGGGACAGGAGGGGCGGCTAACTATGGC. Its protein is CSAGTGGAANYG. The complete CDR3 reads CSAGTGGAANYGYTF.

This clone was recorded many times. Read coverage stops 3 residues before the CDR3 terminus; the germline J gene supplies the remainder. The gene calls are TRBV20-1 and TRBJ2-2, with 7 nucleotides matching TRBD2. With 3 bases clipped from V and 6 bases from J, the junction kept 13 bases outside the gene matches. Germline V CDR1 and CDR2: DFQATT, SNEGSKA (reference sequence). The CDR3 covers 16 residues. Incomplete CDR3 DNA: TGCAGTGCTAGTAAGAATCGGGCGGGAGACCCCGGGGAG. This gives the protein CSASKNRAGDPGE. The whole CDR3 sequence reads CSASKNRAGDPGELFF.

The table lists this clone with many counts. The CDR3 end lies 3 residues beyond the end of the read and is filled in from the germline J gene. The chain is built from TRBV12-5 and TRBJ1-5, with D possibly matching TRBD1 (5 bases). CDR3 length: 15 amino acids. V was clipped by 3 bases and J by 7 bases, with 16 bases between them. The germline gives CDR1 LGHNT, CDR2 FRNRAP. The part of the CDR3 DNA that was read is TGTGCTAGTGGTTTTGACCAGGGATCAGGACAGCCC. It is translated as CASGFDQGSGQP. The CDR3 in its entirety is CASGFDQGSGQPQHF.

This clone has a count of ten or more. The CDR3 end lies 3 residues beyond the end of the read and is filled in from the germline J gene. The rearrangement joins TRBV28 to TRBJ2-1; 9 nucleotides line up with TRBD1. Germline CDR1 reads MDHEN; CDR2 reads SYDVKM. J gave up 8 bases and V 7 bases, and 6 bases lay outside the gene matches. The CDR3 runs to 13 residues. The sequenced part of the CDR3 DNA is TGTGCCAGCAACTGGGACAGGGTGGATGAG. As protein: CASNWDRVDE. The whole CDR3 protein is CASNWDRVDEQFF.

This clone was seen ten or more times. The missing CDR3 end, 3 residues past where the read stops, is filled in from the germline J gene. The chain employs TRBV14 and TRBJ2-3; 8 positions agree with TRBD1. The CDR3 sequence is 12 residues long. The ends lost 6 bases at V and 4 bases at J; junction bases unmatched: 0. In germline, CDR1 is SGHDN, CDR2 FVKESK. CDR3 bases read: TGTGCCAGCAGACAGGGGGCAGATACG. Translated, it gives CASRQGADT. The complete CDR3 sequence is CASRQGADTQYF.

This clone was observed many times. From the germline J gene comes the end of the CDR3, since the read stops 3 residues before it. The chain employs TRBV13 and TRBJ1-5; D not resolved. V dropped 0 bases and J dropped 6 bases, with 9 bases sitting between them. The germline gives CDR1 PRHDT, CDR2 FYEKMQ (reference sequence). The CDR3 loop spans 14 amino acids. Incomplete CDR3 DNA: TGTGCCAGCAGCTTAGGGACTTCGAGTCAGCCC. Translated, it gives CASSLGTSSQP. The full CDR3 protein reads CASSLGTSSQPQHF.

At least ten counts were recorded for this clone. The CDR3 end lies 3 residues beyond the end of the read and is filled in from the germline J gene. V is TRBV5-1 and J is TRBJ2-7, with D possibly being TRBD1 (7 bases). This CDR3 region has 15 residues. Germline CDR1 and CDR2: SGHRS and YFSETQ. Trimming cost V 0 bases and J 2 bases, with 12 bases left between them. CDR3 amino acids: CASSLVAGGTYEQYF. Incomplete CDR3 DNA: TGCGCCAGCAGCTTGGTCGCAGGGGGGACCTACGAG.

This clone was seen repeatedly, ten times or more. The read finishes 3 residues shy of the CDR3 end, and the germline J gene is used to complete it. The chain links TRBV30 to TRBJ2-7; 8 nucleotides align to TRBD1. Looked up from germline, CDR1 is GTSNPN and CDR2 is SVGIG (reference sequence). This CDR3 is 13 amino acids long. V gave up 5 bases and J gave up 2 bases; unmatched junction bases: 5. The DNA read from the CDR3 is TGTGCCTGGTACCGGGACAGGACCTACGAG. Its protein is CAWYRDRTYE. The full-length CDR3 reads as CAWYRDRTYEQYF.

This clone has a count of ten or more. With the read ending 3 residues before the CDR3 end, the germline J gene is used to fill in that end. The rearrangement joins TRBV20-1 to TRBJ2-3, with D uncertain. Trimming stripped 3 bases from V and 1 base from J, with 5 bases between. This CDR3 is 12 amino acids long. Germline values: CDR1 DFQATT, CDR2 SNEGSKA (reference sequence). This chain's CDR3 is CSASYGTDTQYF. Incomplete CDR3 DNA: TGCAGTGCTAGCTACGGCACAGATACG.

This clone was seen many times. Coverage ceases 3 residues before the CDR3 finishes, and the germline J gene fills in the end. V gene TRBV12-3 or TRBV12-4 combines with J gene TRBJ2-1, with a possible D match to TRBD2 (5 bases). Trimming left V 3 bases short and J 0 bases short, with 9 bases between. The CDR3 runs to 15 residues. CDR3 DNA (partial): TGTGCCAGCAGTTTTGAGGGTGCCTCCTACAATGAG. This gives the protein CASSFEGASYNE. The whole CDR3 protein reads CASSFEGASYNEQFF.

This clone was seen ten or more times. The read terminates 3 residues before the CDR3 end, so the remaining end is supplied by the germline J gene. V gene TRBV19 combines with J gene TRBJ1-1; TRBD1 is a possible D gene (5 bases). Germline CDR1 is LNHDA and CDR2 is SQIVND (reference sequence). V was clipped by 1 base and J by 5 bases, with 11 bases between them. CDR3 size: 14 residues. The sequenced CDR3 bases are TGTGCCAGTAGTATAGTGTCGGGGGGGACTGAA. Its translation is CASSIVSGGTE. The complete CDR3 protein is CASSIVSGGTEAFF.

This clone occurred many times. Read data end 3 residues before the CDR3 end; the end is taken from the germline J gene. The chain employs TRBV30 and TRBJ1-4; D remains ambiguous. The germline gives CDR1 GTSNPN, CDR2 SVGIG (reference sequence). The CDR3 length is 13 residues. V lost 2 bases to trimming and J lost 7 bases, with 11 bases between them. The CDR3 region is CAWSLGRIEKLFF. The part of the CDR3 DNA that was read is TGTGCCTGGAGTTTGGGCCGGATTGAAAAA.

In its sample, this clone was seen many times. CDR3 in amino acids: CAISEPTDRNTEAFF. The DNA read from the CDR3 is TGTGCCATCAGTGAACCTACCGACAGGAACACTGAA. The chain uses TRBV10-3 and TRBJ1-1, with D possibly TRBD1 on 5 matching bases. The read finishes 3 residues shy of the CDR3 end, and the germline J gene is used to complete it. CDR3 length: 15 residues. V dropped 3 bases and J dropped 1 base, with 12 bases sitting between them. Germline CDR1 reads ENHRY; CDR2 reads SYGVKD.

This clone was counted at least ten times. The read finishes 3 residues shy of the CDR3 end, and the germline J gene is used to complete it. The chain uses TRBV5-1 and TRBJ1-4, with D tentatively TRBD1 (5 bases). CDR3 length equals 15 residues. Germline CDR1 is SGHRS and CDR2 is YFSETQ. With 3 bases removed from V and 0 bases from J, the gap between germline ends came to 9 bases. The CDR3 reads CASSSGGATNEKLFF. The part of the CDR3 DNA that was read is TGCGCCAGCAGCTCTGGGGGGGCAACTAATGAAAAA.

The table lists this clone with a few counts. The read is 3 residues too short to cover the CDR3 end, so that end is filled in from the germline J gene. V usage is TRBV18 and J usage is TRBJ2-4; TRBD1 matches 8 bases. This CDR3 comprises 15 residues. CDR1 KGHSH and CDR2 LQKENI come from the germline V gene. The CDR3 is CASSEGTGANYGQYF. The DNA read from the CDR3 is TGTGCCAGCTCAGAGGGGACAGGAGCTAACTATGGT.

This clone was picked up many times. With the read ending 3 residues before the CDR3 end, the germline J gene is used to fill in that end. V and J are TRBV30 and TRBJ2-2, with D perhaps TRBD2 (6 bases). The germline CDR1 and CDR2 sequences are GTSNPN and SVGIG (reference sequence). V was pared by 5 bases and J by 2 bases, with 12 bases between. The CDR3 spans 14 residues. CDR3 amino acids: CAWAGTANTGELFF. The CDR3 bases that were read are TGTGCCTGGGCCGGGACTGCCAACACCGGGGAG.

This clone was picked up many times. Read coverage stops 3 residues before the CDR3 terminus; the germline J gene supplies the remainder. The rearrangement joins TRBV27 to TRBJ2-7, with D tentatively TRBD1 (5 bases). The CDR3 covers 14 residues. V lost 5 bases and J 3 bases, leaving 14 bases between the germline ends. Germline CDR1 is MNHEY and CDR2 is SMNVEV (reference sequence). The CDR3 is CASSPKLDSYEQYF. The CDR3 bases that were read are TGTGCCAGCAGTCCCAAACTCGACAGCTACGAG.

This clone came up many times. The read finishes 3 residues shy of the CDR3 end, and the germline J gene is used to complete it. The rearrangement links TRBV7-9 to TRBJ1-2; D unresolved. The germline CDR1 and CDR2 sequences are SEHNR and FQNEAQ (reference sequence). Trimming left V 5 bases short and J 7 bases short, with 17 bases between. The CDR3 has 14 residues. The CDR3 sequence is CASSPLGAGSGYTF. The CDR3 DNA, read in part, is TGTGCCAGCAGCCCACTGGGTGCGGGGTCTGGC.